This T cell receptor beta chain is from a study of cytomegalovirus exposure and HLA in healthy donors. Study as a whole: Of all 360 or so donors who were genotyped, roughly 81% belonged to the Caucasian-associated ancestry cluster.

PCR primers comprised 60 Vbeta and 13 Jbeta primers. TCRdb's table, derived via immunoSEQ multiplex PCR, lists solely in-frame clones and lacks some. This sample has roughly 45,000 clones, with less than 75% found just once. When sampled, the donors appeared nominally healthy, though they likely had unrecorded immune exposures. On this clone itself: The antigen remains unidentified.

Notes on the study in general: The study recorded about 160 TCR beta chains that were cytomegalovirus-associated. The CMV antigen specificity of three CMV-associated chains was confirmed through in vitro analysis.

The CDR3 runs 15 residues. V trimming: 5 bases; J trimming: 6 bases; junction bases outside the gene matches: 10. CDR1 is MNHNY, CDR2 SVGAGI, per germline (reference sequence). The TCR comes from a man aged 55 to 70 in good health and CMV-seropositive. The chain employs TRBV6-6 and TRBJ1-5, with 7 bases that match TRBD1. Sample: PBMCs. The CDR3 spells CASSHQQGTAQPQHF. The CDR3, as DNA: TGTGCCAGCAGTCACCAACAGGGGACGGCTCAGCCCCAGCATTTT.